The entry below gives a single TCR beta chain sequence along with its context. No cognate antigen has been identified for it. One base away there is no much larger clone; base qualities are not given. This sample was taken from a study of cytomegalovirus exposure and HLA in healthy donors (dated by TCRdb to about 2017). Background for the entire study: According to an earlier analysis of 587 of the donors, 150 million to 200 million T cells yielded over 100 million unique TCR beta sequences and 276 Gb of sequence data. Around 320 gigabases of sequencing data and approximately 85 million unique TCR sequences were included in an early release covering several hundred HLA-typed donors. Among the roughly 390 genotyped donors, approximately 82% belonged to the genetic ancestry cluster associated with self-reported Caucasian donors. The study was designed to test whether signatures of past pathogen exposure could be identified by cataloging public T cell receptors. The T cell repertoires of 666 subjects were profiled by immunosequencing and related to cytomegalovirus serostatus. A separate validation cohort of roughly 130 different subjects was used in addition to the roughly 670-subject first cohort. High-throughput TCR immunosequencing, statistical association of individual TCRs with disease status, and machine learning were combined to predict cytomegalovirus infection status. A later analysis re-analyzed previously published TCR beta repertoires from about 730 donors and added high-resolution HLA genotyping to study TCR occurrence patterns. In the later analysis, no new phenotypic data were used to find candidate immune exposures; instead, reliance was placed on TCR beta sequences and their occurrence across donors. To decide whether each TCR beta V gene segment behaved as functional or pseudogenic, an earlier analysis of approximately 600 of the donors relied on high-throughput TCR beta sequencing. Donor age, sex, ethnicity and CMV serostatus were compiled together with the repertoire data. In a later genetic analysis, genome-wide SNP genotypes for about 65% of the 666 donors were used, and that subset was treated as a discovery cohort. Every repertoire in the discovery cohort had been generated on one and the same sequencing platform. Class I and class II HLA loci were covered by the typing at four-digit resolution. The number of donors typed differed by locus, with about 629-630 for A, B, C, DRB1 and DQB1, about 500 for DQA1, 600 to 610 for DPA1, and around 430 for DPB1. Four to six DR-DQ haplotypes were handled as single units for association and clustering because linkage in the cohort was strong. Among a few hundred genotyped donors of the cohort, an average of approximately 240,000 unique TCR beta nucleotide sequences were sequenced per donor, roughly 18% of them non-productive.

The cohort was made up of 666 healthy bone marrow donors. At the time of sampling, every cohort member was nominally healthy, though immune exposures that went unrecorded were likely present. The donor was CMV seronegative and belonged to the group of over 350 seronegative cohort members. A peripheral blood sample was collected from each donor, and TCR beta sequencing was performed on peripheral blood mononuclear cells. Genomic DNA was extracted from the blood cell samples with the Qiagen DNeasy Blood Extraction Kit. The library came from the immunoSEQ multiplex PCR assay. For the multiplex PCR, a mixture combining 60 forward primers for TCR Vbeta segments and 13 reverse primers for TCR Jbeta segments was used. The CDR3 region of rearranged TCR beta genes was amplified from genomic DNA with a multiplex PCR assay. On the Illumina HiSeq System, the amplified TCR beta libraries were sequenced as 87-base-pair reads. In the authors' own workflow: Across the 700 or so repertoires, a later analysis counted 78 million or so unique TCR beta chains, around 10 million of which were shared by at least two donors. Raw reads were error-corrected and collapsed into unique sequences by a nearest-neighbor algorithm in which closely related sequences were merged to remove PCR and sequencing errors. Alignment of CDR3 sequences to IMGT reference sequences was used to assign V, D and J gene segments. For a sequence to be retained, a match of at least six nucleotides was required to both a V gene segment and a J gene segment. Rearrangements were classified as productive when the CDR3 lacked stop codons and remained in frame with V and J, and all other rearrangements were classified as non-productive. CDR3 was defined by IMGT convention, running from the second conserved V-encoded cysteine to the conserved J-encoded phenylalanine. The earlier analysis of some 600 of the donors excluded sequences that lacked an unambiguous match to a single V gene segment. An earlier analysis of several hundred of the donors called V segments functional above 56.7% productive rearrangements and segregating when the between-donor standard deviation exceeded 5%. To diagnose cytomegalovirus status from the catalog of TCR beta chain sequences, a statistical classification framework was built. A later analysis assigned V and J genes by comparing TCR nucleotide sequences with IMGT/GENE-DB human TR gene sequences. In a later analysis, CDR3 sequences and most-parsimonious VDJ recombination scenarios were assigned using the TCRdist pipeline. A later analysis defined each TCR beta chain by its CDR3 amino acid sequence plus V-gene family, and excluded reads lacking a unique V-gene family. In a later analysis, fewer than 600 highly shared, low-generation-probability nucleotide sequences were removed to address suspected cross-contamination and a sequencing artifact. For each public chain, a later analysis derived a clonal expansion index from normalized ranks of inferred template counts within each repertoire. A later analysis computed generation probabilities with a VDJ recombination model fitted to out-of-frame rearrangements, and checked the results against IGoR. A later analysis scored TCR-TCR, TCR-HLA and TCR-CMV co-occurrence with hypergeometric tests, applying a repertoire-size bias correction to TCR pairs. A later analysis estimated false discovery rates by permuting HLA or CMV assignments 20 times. In a later analysis, co-occurring TCRs were grouped using DBSCAN, with TCRdist sequence similarity added in when clustering inside HLA-allele-positive subsets. Repertoires with fewer than 30,000 or more than 120,000 public chains, plus five repertoires with anomalous nucleotide sharing, were excluded from co-occurrence clustering. As stored in TCRdb, this immuneACCESS dataset retains in-frame rearrangements with V and J assigned. A fraction of the clones does not appear; measured against another copy, unresolved V genes explain less than half of the discrepancy, and the remainder lacks a known reason. Clone size and the V and J calls come from that table; the DNA yielded D and trimming. Present in this sample are about 140,000 clones, 66% of which were seen just once. Clones ranked in the top ten supply 6.5% of the sample.

For this chain, trimming is 2 bases at the V end and 10 bases at the J end, and the number of junction bases without a gene match is 5. The CDR3 covers 14 residues, taking in both the cysteine and the phenylalanine. Just CDR3 DNA is preserved here, 42 bases in frame from base 1. CDR1 and CDR2 are drawn from the germline V gene: MGHRA, YSYEKL. Broader findings and caveats from the paper: Cytomegalovirus status was reported to be diagnosed by the classifier with high specificity and sensitivity in both the original and validation cohorts. Compared with equally common non-associated chains, HLA-associated TCR beta chains in a later analysis were more clonally expanded and had lower generation probabilities. An earlier analysis of around 500 of the donors showed that most TCR beta V segments appeared in productive rearrangements either about 87% or about 30% of the time, which broadly matched IMGT annotations. A later analysis found that TCR association rates varied across HLA loci, with DRB1 alleles showing the most associated TCRs and HLA-C alleles the fewest. Only TCR beta chains were sequenced in this cohort, and the absence of alpha or paired-chain data limited detectable features. A later analysis reported that several top co-occurrence clusters appeared linked to parvovirus B19, influenza, CMV and Epstein-Barr virus. When HLA alleles, especially DR and DQ, strongly co-occurred, TCR associations were difficult to assign to individual alleles. In a later genetic analysis, fewer N-insertions in productive TCRs were reported among donors in an Asian-associated ancestry cluster than the roughly 700-donor mean. Because counts were too low, about 18 rarely observed V segments, including chromosome 9 orphons, were excluded from the earlier analysis of around 640 of the donors. In a later genetic analysis, a missense DCLRE1C variant was associated with V-gene and J-gene trimming of TCR beta chains, and the association was replicated in an independent cohort. The presence/absence analyses assumed that sequencing depth was roughly uniform across donors, and that assumption may not be true. A later analysis associated about 18,000 TCR beta sequences with specific HLA alleles at a false discovery rate of 0.05. Because HLA typing was missing for some donors at each locus, association tests included only the typed subset. In the study, 164 TCR beta chains were listed as associated with cytomegalovirus. While some public TCRs were present in many individuals, most TCR sequences turned up only very rarely across donors. CMV serostatus was the only immune exposure information available for the cohort. Most CMV-associated TCR beta chains appeared to be HLA-restricted in a later analysis, and the HLA associations seemed to be driven largely by CMV exposure. Linkage disequilibrium might explain the correlated functional status among segregating V segments, but an unknown experimental factor could not be ruled out. It was suggested by the authors that the approach could potentially be generalized to other disease states and immunological phenotypes. A cluster of highly shared sequence variants was judged likely to be a technical artifact of the sequencing pipeline. Some IMGT-functional V segments, including TRBV6-2 and TRBV6-3, could not be told apart with the 87-base-pair reads, so those segments were excluded. A few of the identified cytomegalovirus-associated TCR beta chains were confirmed in vitro to be specific for cytomegalovirus antigens. A further reported finding was that TCR beta sequences accurately predicted the HLA-A and HLA-B alleles for most subjects in the first cohort.

The TCR was taken from a woman aged 60-70 years in good health and CMV-seronegative. The sequencing input was PBMCs. The rearrangement joined TRBV4-1 to TRBJ1-3, and TRBD1 aligns with 10 junction nucleotides. CDR3 loop: CASSQPGQGSTIYF. The base sequence is TGCGCCAGCAGCCAACCGGGACAGGGGAGTACCATATATTTT.